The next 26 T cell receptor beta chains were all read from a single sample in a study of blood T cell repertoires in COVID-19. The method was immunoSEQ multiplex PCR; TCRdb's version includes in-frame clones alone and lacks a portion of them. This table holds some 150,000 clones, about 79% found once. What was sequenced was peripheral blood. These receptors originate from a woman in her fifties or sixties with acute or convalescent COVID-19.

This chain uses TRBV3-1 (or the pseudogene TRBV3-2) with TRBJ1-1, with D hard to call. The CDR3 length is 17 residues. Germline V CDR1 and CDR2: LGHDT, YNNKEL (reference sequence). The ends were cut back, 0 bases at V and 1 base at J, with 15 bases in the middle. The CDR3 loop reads CASSQDGQNPGNTEAFF. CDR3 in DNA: TGTGCCAGCAGCCAAGATGGGCAAAATCCCGGGAACACTGAAGCTTTCTTT.

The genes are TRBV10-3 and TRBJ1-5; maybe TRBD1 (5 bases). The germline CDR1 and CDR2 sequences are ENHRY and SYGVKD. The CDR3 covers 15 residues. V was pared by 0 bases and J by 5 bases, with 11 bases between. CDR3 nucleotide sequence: TGTGCCATCAGTGAGTCCAGCTGGGGCTATCAGCCCCAGCATTTT. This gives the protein CAISESSWGYQPQHF.

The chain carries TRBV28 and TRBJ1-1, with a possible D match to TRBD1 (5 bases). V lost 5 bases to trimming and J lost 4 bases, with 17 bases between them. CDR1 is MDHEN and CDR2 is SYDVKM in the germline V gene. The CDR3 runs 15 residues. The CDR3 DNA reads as TGTGCCAGCAGTACGACAGTAACCCGTCCCACTGAAGCTTTCTTT. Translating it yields CASSTTVTRPTEAFF. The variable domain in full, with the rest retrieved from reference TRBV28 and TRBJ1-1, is DVKVTQSSRYLVKRTGEKVFLECVQDMDHENMFWYRQDPGLGLRLIYFSYDVKMKEKGDIPEGYSVSREKKERFSLILESASTNQTSMYLCASSTTVTRPTEAFFGQGTRLTVV.

In nucleotides, the CDR3 is TGTGCCAAACTCGGGGGGGTCGACAATGAGCAGTTCTTC. This sequence encodes CAKLGGVDNEQFF. The chain joins TRBV6-7 to TRBJ2-1, with 8 bases identical to TRBD2. TRBV6-7 is reported as an ORF; its role is uncertain. The V and J ends lost 10 bases and 5 bases, in that order; junction bases with no gene match: 7. The CDR3 is 13 amino acids.

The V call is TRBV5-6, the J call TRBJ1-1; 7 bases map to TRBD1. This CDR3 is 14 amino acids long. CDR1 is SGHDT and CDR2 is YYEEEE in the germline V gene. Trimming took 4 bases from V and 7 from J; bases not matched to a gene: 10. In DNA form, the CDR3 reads TGTGCCAGCAGCGTAATGACAGGGATGAGTGAAGCTTTCTTT. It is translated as CASSVMTGMSEAFF.

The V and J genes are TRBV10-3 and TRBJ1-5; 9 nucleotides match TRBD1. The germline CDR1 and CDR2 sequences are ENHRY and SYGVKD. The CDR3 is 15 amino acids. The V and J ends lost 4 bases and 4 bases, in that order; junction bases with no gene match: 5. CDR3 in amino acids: CAISGTGGGNQPQHF. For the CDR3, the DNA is TGTGCCATCAGTGGCACAGGGGGCGGAAATCAGCCCCAGCATTTT.

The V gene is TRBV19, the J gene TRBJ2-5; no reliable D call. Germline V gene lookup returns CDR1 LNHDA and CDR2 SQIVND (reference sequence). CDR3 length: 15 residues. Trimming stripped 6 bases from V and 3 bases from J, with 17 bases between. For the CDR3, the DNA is TGTGCCAGTAGGCCGTTTTTTGGCGGCAAAGAGACCCAGTACTTC. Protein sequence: CASRPFFGGKETQYF.

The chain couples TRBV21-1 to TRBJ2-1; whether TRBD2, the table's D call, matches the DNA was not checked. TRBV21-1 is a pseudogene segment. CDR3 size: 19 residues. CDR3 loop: CASSKADSGVPSSYNEQFF. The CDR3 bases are TGTGCCAGCAGCAAAGCTGATAGCGGGGTACCGAGCTCCTACAATGAGCAGTTCTTC.

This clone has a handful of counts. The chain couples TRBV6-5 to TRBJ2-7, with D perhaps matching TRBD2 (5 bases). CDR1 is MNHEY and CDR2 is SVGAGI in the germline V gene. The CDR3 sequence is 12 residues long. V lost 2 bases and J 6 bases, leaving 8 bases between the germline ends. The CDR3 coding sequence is TGTGCCAGCAGTTACGCGGGTCGCGAGCAGTACTTC. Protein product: CASSYAGREQYF.

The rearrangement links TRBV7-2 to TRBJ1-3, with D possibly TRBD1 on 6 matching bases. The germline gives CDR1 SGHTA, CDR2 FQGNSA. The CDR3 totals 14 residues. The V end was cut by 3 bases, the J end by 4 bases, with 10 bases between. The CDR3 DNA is TGTGCCAGCAGCTTCGGACAGAGGGGAAACACCATATATTTT. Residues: CASSFGQRGNTIYF.

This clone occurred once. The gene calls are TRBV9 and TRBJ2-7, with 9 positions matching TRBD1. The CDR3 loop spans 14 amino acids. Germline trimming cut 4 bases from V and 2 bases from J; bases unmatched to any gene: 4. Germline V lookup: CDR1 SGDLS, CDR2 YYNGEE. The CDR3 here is CASSPDRGTYEQYF. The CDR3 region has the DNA TGTGCCAGCAGCCCGGACAGGGGCACCTACGAGCAGTACTTC.

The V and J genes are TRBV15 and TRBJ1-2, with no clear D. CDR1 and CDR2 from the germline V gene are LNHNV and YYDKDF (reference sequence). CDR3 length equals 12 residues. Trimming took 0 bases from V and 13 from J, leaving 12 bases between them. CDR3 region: CATSRDTGVPTF. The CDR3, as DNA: TGTGCCACCAGCAGAGATACCGGGGTTCCCACCTTC.

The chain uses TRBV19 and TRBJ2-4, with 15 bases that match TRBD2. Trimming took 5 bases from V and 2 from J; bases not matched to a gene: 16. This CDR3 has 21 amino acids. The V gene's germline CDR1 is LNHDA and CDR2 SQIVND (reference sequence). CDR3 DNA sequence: TGTGCCAGTAGTTCGGGACGCGGACTAGCGGGGGGGCCGGGAACCAAAAACATTCAGTACTTC. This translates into CASSSGRGLAGGPGTKNIQYF. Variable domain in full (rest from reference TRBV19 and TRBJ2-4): DGGITQSPKYLFRKEGQNVTLSCEQNLNHDAMYWYRQDPGQGLRLIYYSQIVNDFQKGDIAEGYSVSREKKESFPLTVTSAQKNPTAFYLCASSSGRGLAGGPGTKNIQYFGAGTRLSVL.

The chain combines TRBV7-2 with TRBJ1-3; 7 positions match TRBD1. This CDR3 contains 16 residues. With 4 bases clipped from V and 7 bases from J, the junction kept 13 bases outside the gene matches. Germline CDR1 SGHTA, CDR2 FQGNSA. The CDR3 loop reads CASSSAGTAESNTIYF. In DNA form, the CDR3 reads TGTGCCAGCAGCTCTGCCGGGACAGCGGAGTCGAACACCATATATTTT. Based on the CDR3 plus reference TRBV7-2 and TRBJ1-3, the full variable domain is GAGVSQSPSNKVTEKGKDVELRCDPISGHTALYWYRQSLGQGLEFLIYFQGNSAPDKSGLPSDRFSAERTGGSVSTLTIQRTQQEDSAVYLCASSSAGTAESNTIYFGEGSWLTVV.

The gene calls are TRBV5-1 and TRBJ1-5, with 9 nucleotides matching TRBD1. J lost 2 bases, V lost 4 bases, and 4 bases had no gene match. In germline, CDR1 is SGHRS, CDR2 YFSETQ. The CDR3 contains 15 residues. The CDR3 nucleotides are TGCGCCAGCAGCCAGGGACAGGGAGGCAATCAGCCCCAGCATTTT. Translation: CASSQGQGGNQPQHF.

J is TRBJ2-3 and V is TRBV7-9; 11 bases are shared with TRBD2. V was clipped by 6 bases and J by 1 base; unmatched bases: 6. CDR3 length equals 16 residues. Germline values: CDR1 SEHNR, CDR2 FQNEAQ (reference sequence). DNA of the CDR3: TGTGCCAGCAGACGATCGACTAGCGGGGGCACAGATACGCAGTATTTT. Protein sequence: CASRRSTSGGTDTQYF.

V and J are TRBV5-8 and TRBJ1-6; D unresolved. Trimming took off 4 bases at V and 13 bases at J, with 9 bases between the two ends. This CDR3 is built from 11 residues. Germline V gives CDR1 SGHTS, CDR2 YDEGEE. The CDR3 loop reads CASSLRSPLHF. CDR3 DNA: TGTGCCAGCAGCCTGAGGTCCCCCCTCCACTTT.

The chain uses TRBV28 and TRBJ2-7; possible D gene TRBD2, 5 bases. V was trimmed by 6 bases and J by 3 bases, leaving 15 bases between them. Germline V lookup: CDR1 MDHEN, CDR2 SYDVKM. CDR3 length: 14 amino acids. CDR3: CASSLVAGSYEQYF. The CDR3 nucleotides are TGTGCCAGCAGCCTAGTCGCGGGCAGCTACGAGCAGTACTTC.

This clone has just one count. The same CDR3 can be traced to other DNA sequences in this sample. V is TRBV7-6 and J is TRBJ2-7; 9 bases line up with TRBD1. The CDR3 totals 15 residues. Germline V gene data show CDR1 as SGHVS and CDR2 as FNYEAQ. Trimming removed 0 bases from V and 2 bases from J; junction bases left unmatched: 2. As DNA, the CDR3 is TGTGCCAGCAGCTTAGCGGGGACAGGGCCCTACGAGCAGTACTTC. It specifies CASSLAGTGPYEQYF. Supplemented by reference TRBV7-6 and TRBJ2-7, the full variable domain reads GAGVSQSPRYKVTKRGQDVALRCDPISGHVSLYWYRQALGQGPEFLTYFNYEAQQDKSGLPNDRFSAERPEGSISTLTIQRTEQRDSAMYRCASSLAGTGPYEQYFGPGTRLTVT.

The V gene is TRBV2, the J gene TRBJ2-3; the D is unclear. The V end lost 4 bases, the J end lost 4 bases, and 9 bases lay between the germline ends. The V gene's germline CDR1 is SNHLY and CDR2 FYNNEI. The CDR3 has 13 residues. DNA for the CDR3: TGTGCCAGCAGTGTGTCCTTTCCAGATACGCAGTATTTT. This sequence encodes CASSVSFPDTQYF.

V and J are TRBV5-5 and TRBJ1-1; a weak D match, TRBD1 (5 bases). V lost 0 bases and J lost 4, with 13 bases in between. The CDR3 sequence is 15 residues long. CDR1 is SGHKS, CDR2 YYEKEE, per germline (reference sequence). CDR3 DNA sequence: TGTGCCAGCAGCTTGGTAGTATCGGGGGGCACTGAAGCTTTCTTT. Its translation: CASSLVVSGGTEAFF.

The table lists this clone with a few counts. The DNA for the CDR3 is TGTGCCAGCAGTTTCATTACAGGGGGACCAAACTATGGCTACACCTTC. Amino acids: CASSFITGGPNYGYTF. The rearrangement uses TRBV6-5 and TRBJ1-2, with TRBD1 identical over 8 bases. V shed 4 bases, J shed 2 bases, and the junction held 9 bases outside the gene matches. The CDR3 runs 16 residues. Germline lookup yields CDR1 MNHEY and CDR2 SVGAGI.

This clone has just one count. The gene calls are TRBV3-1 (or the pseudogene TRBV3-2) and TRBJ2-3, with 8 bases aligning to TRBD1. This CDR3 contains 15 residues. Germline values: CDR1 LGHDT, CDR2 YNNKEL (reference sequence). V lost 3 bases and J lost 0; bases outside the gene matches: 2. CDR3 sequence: CASSQRQGSTDTQYF. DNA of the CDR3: TGTGCCAGCAGCCAGCGACAGGGGAGCACAGATACGCAGTATTTT.

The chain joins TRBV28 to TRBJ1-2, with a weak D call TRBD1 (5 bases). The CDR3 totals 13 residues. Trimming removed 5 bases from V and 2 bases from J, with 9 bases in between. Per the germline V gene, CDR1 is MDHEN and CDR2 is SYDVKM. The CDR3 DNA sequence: TGTGCCAGCAGTCAGGGCAGAAACTATGGCTACACCTTC. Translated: CASSQGRNYGYTF.

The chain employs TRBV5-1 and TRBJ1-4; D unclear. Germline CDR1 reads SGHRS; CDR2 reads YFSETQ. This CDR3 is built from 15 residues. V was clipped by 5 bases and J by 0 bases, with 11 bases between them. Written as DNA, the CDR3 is TGCGCCAGCAGATTTAGTAGCACAACTAATGAAAAACTGTTTTTT. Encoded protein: CASRFSSTTNEKLFF.

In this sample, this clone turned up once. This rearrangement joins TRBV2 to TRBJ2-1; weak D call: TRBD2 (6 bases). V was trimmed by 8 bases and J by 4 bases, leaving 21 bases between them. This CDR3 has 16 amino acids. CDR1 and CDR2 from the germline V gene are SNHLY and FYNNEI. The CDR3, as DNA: TGTGCCAGCGTCCGAAGACGGGGGATAGATTACAATGAGCAGTTCTTC. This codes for CASVRRRGIDYNEQFF. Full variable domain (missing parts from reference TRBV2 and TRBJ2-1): EPEVTQTPSHQVTQMGQEVILRCVPISNHLYFYWYRQILGQKVEFLVSFYNNEISEKSEIFDDQFSVERPDGSNFTLKIRSTKLEDSAMYFCASVRRRGIDYNEQFFGPGTRLTVL.